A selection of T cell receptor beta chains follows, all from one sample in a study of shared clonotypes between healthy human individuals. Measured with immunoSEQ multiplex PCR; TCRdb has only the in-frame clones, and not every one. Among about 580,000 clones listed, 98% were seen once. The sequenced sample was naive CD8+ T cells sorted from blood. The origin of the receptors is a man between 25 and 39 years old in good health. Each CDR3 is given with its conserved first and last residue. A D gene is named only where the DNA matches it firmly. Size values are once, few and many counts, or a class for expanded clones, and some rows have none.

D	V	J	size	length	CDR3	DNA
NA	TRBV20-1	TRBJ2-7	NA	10	CSARLGVLYF	TGCAGTGCTAGACTGGGGGTTCTGTACTTC
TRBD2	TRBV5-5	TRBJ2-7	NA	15	CASSLRTSGAYEQYF	TGTGCCAGCAGCTTGAGGACTAGCGGAGCCTACGAGCAGTACTTC
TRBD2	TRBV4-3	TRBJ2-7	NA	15	CASSQDSSGAYEQYF	TGCGCCAGCAGCCAAGATTCTAGCGGGGCCTACGAGCAGTACTTC
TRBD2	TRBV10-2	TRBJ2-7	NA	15	CASSESRREGPEQYF	TGCGCCAGCAGTGAGTCGAGGCGGGAGGGCCCCGAGCAGTACTTC
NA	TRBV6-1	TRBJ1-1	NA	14	CASSPWGGNTEAFF	TGTGCCAGCAGCCCGTGGGGGGGAAACACTGAAGCTTTCTTT
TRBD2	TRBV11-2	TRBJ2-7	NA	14	CASSFAGVVNEQYF	TGTGCCAGCAGCTTCGCGGGAGTGGTCAACGAGCAGTACTTC
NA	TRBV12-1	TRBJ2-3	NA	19	CASRDPEGWQGRGADTQYF	TGTGCCAGCAGGGACCCCGAAGGATGGCAAGGGAGGGGCGCAGATACGCAGTATTTT
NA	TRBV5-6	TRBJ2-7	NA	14	CASSTGSYTYEQYF	TGTGCCAGCAGTACGGGATCCTATACCTACGAGCAGTACTTC
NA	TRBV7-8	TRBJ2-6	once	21	CASSLRWRDIPGPGGANVLTF	TGTGCCAGCAGCTTGCGTTGGCGGGACATACCTGGACCGGGTGGGGCCAACGTCCTGACTTTC
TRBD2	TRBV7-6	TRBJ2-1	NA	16	CASSPGTSGSKVEQFF	TGTGCCAGCAGCCCTGGGACTAGCGGGAGTAAGGTTGAGCAGTTCTTC
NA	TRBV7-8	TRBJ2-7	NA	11	CASSPSYEQYF	TGTGCCAGCAGCCCATCTTACGAGCAGTACTTC
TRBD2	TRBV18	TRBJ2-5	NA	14	CASYAGVGEETQYF	TGTGCCAGCTATGCGGGAGTTGGGGAAGAGACCCAGTACTTC
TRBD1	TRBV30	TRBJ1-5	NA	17	CAWSEPFVGQNYQPQHF	TGTGCCTGGAGTGAACCCTTTGTGGGACAGAACTATCAGCCCCAGCATTTT
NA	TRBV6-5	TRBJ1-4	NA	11	CASMENEKLFF	TGTGCCAGCATGGAGAATGAAAAACTGTTTTTT
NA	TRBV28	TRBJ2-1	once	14	CASSFMPSSAEQFF	TGTGCCAGCAGTTTTATGCCCTCTAGCGCCGAGCAGTTCTTC
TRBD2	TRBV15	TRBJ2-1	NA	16	CATSRVRTSGYNEQFF	TGTGCCACCAGCAGGGTAAGGACTAGCGGTTACAATGAGCAGTTCTTC
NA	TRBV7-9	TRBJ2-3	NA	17	CASSLVPSTVRTDTQYF	TGTGCCAGCAGCTTGGTCCCCAGTACGGTACGGACAGATACGCAGTATTTT
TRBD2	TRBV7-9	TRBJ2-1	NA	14	CASRHSGSGNEQFF	TGTGCCAGCAGACATAGCGGGAGTGGCAATGAGCAGTTCTTC
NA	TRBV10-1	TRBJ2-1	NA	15	CASSEDNSGYNEQFF	TGCGCCAGCAGTGAGGATAATAGCGGCTACAATGAGCAGTTCTTC
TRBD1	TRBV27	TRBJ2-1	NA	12	CASSLVQGAAFF	TGTGCCAGCAGTTTAGTACAGGGGGCCGCGTTCTTC
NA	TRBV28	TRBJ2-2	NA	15	CASRLPSINTGELFF	TGTGCCAGCAGGCTCCCTTCCATTAACACCGGGGAGCTGTTTTTT
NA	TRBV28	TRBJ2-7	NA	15	CASSPHWGSSYEQYF	TGTGCCAGCAGCCCTCATTGGGGTAGCTCCTACGAGCAGTACTTC
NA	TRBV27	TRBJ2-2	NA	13	CASSYRVSGELFF	TGTGCCAGCAGTTACAGGGTTTCCGGGGAGCTGTTTTTT
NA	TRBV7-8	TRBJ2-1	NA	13	CASSLGADNEQFF	TGTGCCAGCAGCTTGGGAGCGGACAATGAGCAGTTCTTC
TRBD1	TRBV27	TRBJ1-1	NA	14	CASSMTGLDTEAFF	TGTGCCAGCAGTATGACAGGGCTGGACACTGAAGCTTTCTTT
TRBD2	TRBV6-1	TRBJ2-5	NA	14	CASPPGTRLETQYF	TGTGCCAGCCCACCCGGGACTAGGTTAGAGACCCAGTACTTC
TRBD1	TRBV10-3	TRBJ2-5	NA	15	CAIQTGTGGLETQYF	TGTGCCATCCAGACCGGGACAGGGGGCTTAGAGACCCAGTACTTC
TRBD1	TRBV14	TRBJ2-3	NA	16	CASSQGDRVYTDTQYF	TGTGCCAGCAGCCAGGGGGACAGGGTTTACACAGATACGCAGTATTTT
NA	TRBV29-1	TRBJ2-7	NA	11	CSVAVDYEQYF	TGCAGCGTTGCGGTAGACTACGAGCAGTACTTC
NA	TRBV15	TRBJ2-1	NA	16	CATRNDSSLTNNEQFF	TGTGCCACCCGTAACGATTCCAGCCTAACCAACAATGAGCAGTTCTTC
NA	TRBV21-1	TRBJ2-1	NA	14	CASIEQGTHNEQFF	TGTGCCAGCATCGAGCAGGGGACCCACAATGAGCAGTTCTTC